The present T cell receptor (beta chain) was sequenced within a study of cytomegalovirus exposure and HLA in healthy donors. Study context: A previous analysis identified more than 100 million unique TCR beta sequences derived from some 170 million T cells.

Study conclusions and caveats: Among TCR sequences, most were rare, though some public TCRs appeared in many donors. As confirmed in vitro, a few CMV-associated chains were specific for CMV antigens. TCR beta sequences reportedly predicted most subjects' HLA-A and HLA-B alleles accurately.

A remark on this clone: The antigen is unknown.

The ends were cut back, 2 bases at V and 4 bases at J, with 12 bases in the middle. Germline lookup yields CDR1 GTSNPN and CDR2 SVGIG (reference sequence). This CDR3 is built from 13 residues. The PCR employed 60 Vbeta primers together with 13 Jbeta primers. Repertoires were generated with immunoSEQ multiplex PCR, while TCRdb's copy carries only in-frame clones and drops some. The sample holds about 120,000 clones; about 80% are singletons and the top ten take under 3.5%. This chain connects TRBV30 to TRBJ2-7; D may be TRBD2 (5 bases). The sequence was obtained from a female donor in good health and CMV-seronegative. The sample comprised PBMCs. CDR3 DNA: TGTGCCTGGAGTCCCGGGAATAGTTACGAGCAGTACTTC. This translates into CAWSPGNSYEQYF.